This TCR beta chain was sequenced for a study of CD8+ T cells in alopecia areata (dated by TCRdb to the late 2010s). Background for the entire study: The treated patients, all with moderate-to-severe alopecia areata, were enrolled in an open-label pilot trial of oral tofacitinib given at 5 to 10 mg twice daily. Patients stayed on tofacitinib for 6 to 18 months and then had 6 months of follow-up off drug so that delayed response and recurrence could be assessed. The SALT score, which quantifies the percentage of affected scalp surface area, was used to measure disease severity in treated patients. To study T cell clonal expansion in alopecia areata, the researchers applied high-throughput TCRbeta sequencing to both the C3H/HeJ mouse model and human patients. In humans, TCRbeta sequencing was performed on scalp tissue and on sorted CD4+ and CD8+ peripheral blood T cells from healthy controls and from patients with patchy or totalis/universalis alopecia areata. Biopsies were taken from tofacitinib-treated patients at baseline and again at 4 and 24 weeks into treatment, and several of those patients also had a later scalp biopsy. Clonality in the scalp was compared among normal scalp (n=4), patchy alopecia areata scalp (n=8), and alopecia totalis/universalis scalp (n=8). The RNA source kit depended on sample type: the PAXgene miRNA kit for fixed scalp, the miRNeasy kit for PBMCs, and the RNeasy kit for mouse skin. immunoSEQ multiplex PCR using 35 Vbeta forward primers and 13 Jbeta reverse primers was used to amplify TCRbeta CDR3 regions.

Points on this clone: What antigen it recognizes has not been identified. No quality values exist for individual bases; no much larger clone is one base distant.

The library was generated by the immunoSEQ multiplex PCR assay. To provide template for TCR sequencing, every sample had RNA extracted and reverse transcribed into cDNA. SuperScript III was used to make first-strand cDNA, primed with a 2:1 mix of oligo-dT and random hexamers. A synthetic immune receptor repertoire was used to measure amplification bias, and any remaining bias was corrected computationally. In the authors' own workflow: Raw reads were preprocessed to remove errors, and CDR3 was defined according to IMGT conventions as the region from the conserved cysteine to phenylalanine. Clonality was calculated as 1 minus Shannon entropy normalized by log2 of the number of productive unique TCRs. Whether each scalp clone was CD4 or CD8 was inferred by checking scalp TCRbeta sequences against the CD4 and CD8 repertoires from sorted blood. TCRdb stores this immuneACCESS table with in-frame sequences only. Part of the clones is absent; in the studies checked, under half of the shortfall reflects unresolved V genes, and no reason is known for the rest. The V and J calls and the clone size are those of that table, but D and trimming were determined from the DNA. Counted in this sample were 190,000 or so clones; 58% of them appeared once. The ten top clones hold around an eighth of the sample.

Interpreted using the paper, the time point label stands for: about 25 weeks on oral tofacitinib. What the treatment or condition label conveys for this sample: oral pan-JAK inhibitor, 5-10 mg twice daily. Lesional scalp punch biopsies and peripheral blood were obtained from alopecia areata patients. After PBMCs were isolated by density centrifugation and stained for CD3, CD4 and CD8, a FACSAria was used to sort CD4+ and CD8+ T cells. General study outcomes and caveats: During tofacitinib treatment, many expanded lesional clones stuck around in both scalp and blood, and this persistence may partly explain why relapse happens after treatment is stopped. Compared with normal scalp, lesional scalp, particularly in alopecia totalis/universalis, had higher clonality and more expanded CD8+ clones, which suggests antigenic drive. Scalp TCR repertoire analysis is complicated because resident alphabeta T cells in normal human skin are also sequenced, whereas mouse skin is dominated by gammadelta T cells. Because the treated cohort was small and included a single nonresponder, larger studies are needed to assess links between baseline CD8+ expansion and response. Shared TCR sequences between patients were less evident than in mice, which may be partly attributable to HLA diversity in the patient population. With tofacitinib, both scalp clonality and the number of expanded CD8+ clones among the top 100 scalp clones went down significantly.

Including the terminal cysteine and phenylalanine, the CDR3 comprises 15 residues. This entry keeps only the CDR3 DNA: 45 bases, framed from base 1. Ends trimmed: V by 8 bases, J by 2 bases; bases unmatched to a gene: 7. CDR1 is given as MNHEY and CDR2 as SMNVEV, both from the germline V gene (reference sequence). The TCR sequence derives from a human donor with alopecia areata. Material: CD8+ T cells sorted from blood, obtained at week 24, from a patient treated with tofacitinib. The V and J genes are TRBV27 and TRBJ2-1, with 9 bases in between that match TRBD1. Read as DNA, the sequence is TGTGCCAGCCATGAGGGGGACAGGGCCTACAATGAGCAGTTCTTC. Protein translation: CASHEGDRAYNEQFF.